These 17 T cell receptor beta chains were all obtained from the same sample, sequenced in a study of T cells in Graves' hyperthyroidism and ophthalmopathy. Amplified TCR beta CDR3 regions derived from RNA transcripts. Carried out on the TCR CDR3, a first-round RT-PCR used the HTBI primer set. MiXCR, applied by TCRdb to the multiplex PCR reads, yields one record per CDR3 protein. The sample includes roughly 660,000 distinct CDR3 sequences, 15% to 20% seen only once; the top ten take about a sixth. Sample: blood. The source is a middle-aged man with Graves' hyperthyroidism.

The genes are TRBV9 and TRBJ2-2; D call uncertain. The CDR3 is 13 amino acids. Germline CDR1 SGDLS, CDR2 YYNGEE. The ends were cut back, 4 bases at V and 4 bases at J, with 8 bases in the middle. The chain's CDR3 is CASSSTATGELFF. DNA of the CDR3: TGTGCCAGCAGCAGTACTGCCACCGGGGAGCTGTTTTTT. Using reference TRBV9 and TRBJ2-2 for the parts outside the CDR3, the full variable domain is DSGVTQTPKHLITATGQRVTLRCSPRSGDLSVYWYQQSLDQGLQFLIQYYNGEERAKGNILERFSAQQFPDLHSELNLSSLELGDSALYFCASSSTATGELFFGEGSRLTVL.

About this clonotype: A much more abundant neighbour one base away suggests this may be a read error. The CDR3 DNA sequence: TGTGCCAGCAGGGGGGGGGGACGTGGGAACACTGAAGCTTTCTTT. This encodes CASRGGGRGNTEAFF. The rearrangement uses TRBV12-3 or TRBV12-4 and TRBJ1-1; D is possibly TRBD1 (5 bases). Trimming cost V 6 bases and J 1 base, with 15 bases left between them. This CDR3 is built from 15 residues.

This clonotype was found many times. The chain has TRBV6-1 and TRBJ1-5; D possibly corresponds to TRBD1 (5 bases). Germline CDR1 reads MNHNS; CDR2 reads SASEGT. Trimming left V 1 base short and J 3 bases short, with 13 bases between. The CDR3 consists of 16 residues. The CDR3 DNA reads TGTGCCAGCAGTGAAGTTGGCGGGACTTCCAATCAGCCCCAGCATTTT. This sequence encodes CASSEVGGTSNQPQHF.

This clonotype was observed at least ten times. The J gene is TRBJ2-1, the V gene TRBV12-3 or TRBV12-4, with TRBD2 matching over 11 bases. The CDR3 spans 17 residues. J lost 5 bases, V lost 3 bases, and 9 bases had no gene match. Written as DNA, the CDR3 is TGTGCCAGCAGTTTTGGTACTAGCGGGAGTTCACACAATGAGCAGTTCTTC. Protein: CASSFGTSGSSHNEQFF.

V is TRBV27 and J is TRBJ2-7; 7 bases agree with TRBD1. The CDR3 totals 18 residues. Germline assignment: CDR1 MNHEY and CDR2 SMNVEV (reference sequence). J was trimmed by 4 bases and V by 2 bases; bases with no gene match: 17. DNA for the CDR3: TGTGCCAGCAGTTTACAACGGGACAGACGCCACCCTCGGTACGAGCAGTACTTC. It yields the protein CASSLQRDRRHPRYEQYF.

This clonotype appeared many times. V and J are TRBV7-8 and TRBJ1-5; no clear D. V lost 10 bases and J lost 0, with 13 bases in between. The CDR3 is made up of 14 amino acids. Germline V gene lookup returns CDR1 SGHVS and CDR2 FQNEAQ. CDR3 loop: CATTNSYSNQPQHF. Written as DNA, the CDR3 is TGTGCCACGACCAATAGTTATAGCAATCAGCCCCAGCATTTT.

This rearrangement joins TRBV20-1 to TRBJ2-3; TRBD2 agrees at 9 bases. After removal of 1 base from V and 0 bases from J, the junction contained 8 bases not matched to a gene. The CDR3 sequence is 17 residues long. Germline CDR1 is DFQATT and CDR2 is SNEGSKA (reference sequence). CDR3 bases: TGCAGTGCTAGAGCCCTAGCGGGACCCACTAGCACAGATACGCAGTATTTT. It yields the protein CSARALAGPTSTDTQYF.

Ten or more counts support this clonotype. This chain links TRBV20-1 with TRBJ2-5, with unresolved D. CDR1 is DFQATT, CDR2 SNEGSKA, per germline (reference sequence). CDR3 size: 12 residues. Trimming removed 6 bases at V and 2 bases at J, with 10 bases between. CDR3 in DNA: TGCAGTGCCCGACTGGGGCAAGAGACCCAGTACTTC. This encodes CSARLGQETQYF.

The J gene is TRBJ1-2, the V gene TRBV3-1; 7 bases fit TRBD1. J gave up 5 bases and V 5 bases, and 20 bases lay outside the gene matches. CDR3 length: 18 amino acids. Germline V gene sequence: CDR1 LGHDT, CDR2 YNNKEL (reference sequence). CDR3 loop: CASSSLGTVEVERYGYTF. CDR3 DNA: TGTGCCAGCAGCTCCCTCGGGACAGTAGAAGTAGAAAGGTATGGCTACACCTTC.

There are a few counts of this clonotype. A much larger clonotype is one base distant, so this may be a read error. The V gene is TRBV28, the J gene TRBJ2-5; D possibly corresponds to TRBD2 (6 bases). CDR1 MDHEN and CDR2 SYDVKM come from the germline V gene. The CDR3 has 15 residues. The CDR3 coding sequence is TGTGCCGGCAGCTCGAACAAGGAGGGCCAAGAGACCCAGTACTTC. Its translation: CAGSSNKEGQETQYF.

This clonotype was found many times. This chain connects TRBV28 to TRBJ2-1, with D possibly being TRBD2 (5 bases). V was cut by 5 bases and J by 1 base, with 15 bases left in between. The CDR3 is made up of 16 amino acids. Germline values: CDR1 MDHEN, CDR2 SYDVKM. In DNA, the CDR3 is TGTGCCAGCAGTCTCCAAGCGGAAGGGTCCTACAATGAGCAGTTCTTC. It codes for CASSLQAEGSYNEQFF.

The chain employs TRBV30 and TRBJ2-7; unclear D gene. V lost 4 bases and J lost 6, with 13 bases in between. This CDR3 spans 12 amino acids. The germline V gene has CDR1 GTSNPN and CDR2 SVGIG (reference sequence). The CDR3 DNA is TGTGCCTGGAACGGTCCCGCGGCCGAGCAGTACTTC. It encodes CAWNGPAAEQYF.

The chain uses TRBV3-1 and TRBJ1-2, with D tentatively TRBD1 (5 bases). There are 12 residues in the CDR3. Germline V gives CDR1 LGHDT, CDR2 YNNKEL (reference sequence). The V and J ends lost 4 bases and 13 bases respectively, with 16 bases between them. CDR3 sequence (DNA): TGTGCCAGCAGCCTCTTAGAGGGACTACTCACCTTC. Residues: CASSLLEGLLTF.

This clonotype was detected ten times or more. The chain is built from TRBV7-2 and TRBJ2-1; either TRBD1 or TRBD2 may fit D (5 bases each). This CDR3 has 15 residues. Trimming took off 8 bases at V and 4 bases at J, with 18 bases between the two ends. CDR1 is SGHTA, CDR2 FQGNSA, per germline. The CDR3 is CASGDYGTNYNEQFF. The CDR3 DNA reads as TGTGCCAGCGGAGATTATGGGACCAATTACAATGAGCAGTTCTTC.

Here the CDR3 DNA reads TGTGCCAGCAGAGAGGGAAGCTCTGGGGCCAACGTCCTGACTTTC. The encoded protein is CASREGSSGANVLTF. The chain employs TRBV28 and TRBJ2-6; TRBD2 is a possible D gene (5 bases). Germline V gene data show CDR1 as MDHEN and CDR2 as SYDVKM. The length of the CDR3 is 15 residues. The V gene lost 6 bases and the J gene lost 0 bases, with 9 bases spanning the gap. Based on the CDR3 plus reference TRBV28 and TRBJ2-6, the full variable domain is DVKVTQSSRYLVKRTGEKVFLECVQDMDHENMFWYRQDPGLGLRLIYFSYDVKMKEKGDIPEGYSVSREKKERFSLILESASTNQTSMYLCASREGSSGANVLTFGAGSRLTVL.

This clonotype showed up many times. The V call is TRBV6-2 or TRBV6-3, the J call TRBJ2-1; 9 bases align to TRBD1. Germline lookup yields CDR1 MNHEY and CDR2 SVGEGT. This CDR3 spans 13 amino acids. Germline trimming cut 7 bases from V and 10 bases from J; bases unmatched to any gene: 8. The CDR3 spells CASIPGQGREQFF. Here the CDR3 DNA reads TGTGCCAGCATTCCGGGACAGGGTCGAGAGCAGTTCTTC.

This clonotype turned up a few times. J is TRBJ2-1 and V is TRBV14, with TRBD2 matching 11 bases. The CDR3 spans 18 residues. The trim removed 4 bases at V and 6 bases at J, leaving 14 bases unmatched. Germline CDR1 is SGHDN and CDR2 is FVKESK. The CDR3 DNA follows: TGTGCCAGCAGCCTTATCAAGGGTAGCGGGAGGGCCGGCAATGAGCAGTTCTTC. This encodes CASSLIKGSGRAGNEQFF. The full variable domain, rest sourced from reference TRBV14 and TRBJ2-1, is EAGVTQFPSHSVIEKGQTVTLRCDPISGHDNLYWYRRVMGKEIKFLLHFVKESKQDESGMPNNRFLAERTGGTYSTLKVQPAELEDSGVYFCASSLIKGSGRAGNEQFFGPGTRLTVL.